These 13 T cell receptor beta chains originate from one sample sequenced in a study of blood T cell repertoires in COVID-19. Measured with immunoSEQ multiplex PCR; TCRdb has only the in-frame clones, and not every one. The sample records roughly 150,000 clones, around four fifths being singletons. The material sequenced was peripheral blood. These receptors originate from an elderly woman with COVID-19, enrolled during active disease.

The V gene is TRBV2, the J gene TRBJ1-2; 8 bases align to TRBD1. Germline V gene data show CDR1 as SNHLY and CDR2 as FYNNEI. V lost 2 bases to trimming and J lost 4 bases; unmatched junction nucleotides: 6. This CDR3 contains 15 residues. CDR3 nucleotide sequence: TGTGCCAGCAGTGAACTAACAGGGGGAAGCTATGGCTACACCTTC. Translated: CASSELTGGSYGYTF.

The chain uses TRBV3-1 (or the pseudogene TRBV3-2) and TRBJ2-3; a weak D match, TRBD2 (5 bases). The CDR3 consists of 13 residues. Looked up from germline, CDR1 is LGHDT and CDR2 is YNNKEL (reference sequence). V was cut by 0 bases and J by 8 bases, with 9 bases left in between. The CDR3 protein is CASSQDRAGTQYF. CDR3 sequence (DNA): TGTGCCAGCAGCCAAGATAGGGCGGGTACGCAGTATTTT.

The chain combines TRBV14 with TRBJ2-1; 9 bases are a match to TRBD2. From germline, CDR1 is SGHDN and CDR2 FVKESK. The CDR3 is 16 amino acids. Germline trimming cut 5 bases from V and 6 bases from J; bases unmatched to any gene: 11. The CDR3 bases are TGTGCCAGCAGCAGAAGATGGCGGGAGGGTTCCAATGAGCAGTTCTTC. Translating it yields CASSRRWREGSNEQFF.

The rearrangement links TRBV10-3 to TRBJ2-1; 7 positions match TRBD1. The CDR3 is 13 amino acids. The J segment lost 5 bases and the V segment lost 10 bases, leaving 8 bases of the junction unmatched. Germline assignment: CDR1 ENHRY and CDR2 SYGVKD. The CDR3 sequence: CASSSGTDNEQFF. Written as DNA, the CDR3 is TGTGCCAGCTCCTCCGGGACAGACAATGAGCAGTTCTTC.

This sequence joins TRBV6-5 and TRBJ1-5; perhaps TRBD1 as D (5 bases). CDR3 length: 13 residues. Germline V gene data show CDR1 as MNHEY and CDR2 as SVGAGI. The ends were cut back, 9 bases at V and 6 bases at J, with 15 bases in the middle. In DNA, the CDR3 is TGTGCCAGTAGCAGGGTGGCAGGTCAGCCCCAGCATTTT. This translates into CASSRVAGQPQHF.

This rearrangement joins TRBV19 to TRBJ1-4; no clear D. Germline values: CDR1 LNHDA, CDR2 SQIVND (reference sequence). The ends were cut back, 2 bases at V and 8 bases at J, with 9 bases in the middle. The CDR3 runs to 13 residues. For the CDR3, the DNA is TGTGCCAGTAGTATAAGAGGGTCGGAAAAACTGTTTTTT. Encoded protein: CASSIRGSEKLFF.

V gene TRBV7-9 combines with J gene TRBJ1-3; 9 bases are shared with TRBD1. Germline trimming cut 5 bases from V and 0 bases from J; bases unmatched to any gene: 2. Germline CDR1 is SEHNR and CDR2 is FQNEAQ (reference sequence). The CDR3 has 15 residues. The CDR3: CASSKQGASGNTIYF. The CDR3 DNA sequence: TGTGCCAGCAGCAAACAGGGGGCCTCTGGAAACACCATATATTTT. The complete variable domain, with remaining parts taken from reference TRBV7-9 and TRBJ1-3, reads DTGVSQNPRHKITKRGQNVTFRCDPISEHNRLYWYRQTLGQGPEFLTYFQNEAQLEKSRLLSDRFSAERPKGSFSTLEIQRTEQGDSAMYLCASSKQGASGNTIYFGEGSWLTVV.

This chain joins TRBV5-1 and TRBJ2-1; D is possibly TRBD1 (6 bases). This CDR3 contains 15 residues. The germline V and J ends were trimmed by 4 bases and 2 bases, with 13 bases remaining between them. Germline V gene sequence: CDR1 SGHRS, CDR2 YFSETQ. The CDR3 loop reads CASSKTGSPYNEQFF. The CDR3 region has the DNA TGCGCCAGCAGCAAAACAGGGTCCCCCTACAATGAGCAGTTCTTC.

This chain uses TRBV5-6 with TRBJ1-2; D unclear. The CDR3 is made up of 12 amino acids. Germline CDR1 SGHDT, CDR2 YYEEEE. Trimming took 1 base from V and 8 from J, leaving 9 bases between them. The CDR3 DNA reads TGTGCCAGCAGCTTGAGGTCCGGGGGCTACACCTTC. Protein product: CASSLRSGGYTF.

The genes are TRBV6-5 and TRBJ1-5, with 8 bases identical to TRBD1. V lost 6 bases, J lost 6 bases, and 10 bases stayed unmatched. The CDR3 is 15 residues long. Per germline, CDR1 MNHEY and CDR2 SVGAGI. In DNA form, the CDR3 reads TGTGCCAGCAGCAAGACCAGGGGGCGTAGTCAGCCCCAGCATTTT. Amino acids: CASSKTRGRSQPQHF.

The CDR3 here is CASSSVPGQNTDTQYF. The CDR3 DNA is TGTGCCAGCAGCTCCGTACCGGGACAGAACACAGATACGCAGTATTTT. This sequence joins TRBV7-3 and TRBJ2-3; 7 bases agree with TRBD1. V lost 4 bases to trimming and J lost 2 bases; unmatched junction nucleotides: 9. CDR1 is SGHTA, CDR2 FQGTGA, per germline. CDR3 length: 16 amino acids.

The chain is built from TRBV5-6 and TRBJ1-3, with TRBD1 as a possible D gene (5 bases). Trimming took off 7 bases at V and 5 bases at J, with 16 bases between the two ends. Germline-derived CDR1 and CDR2 are SGHDT and YYEEEE. This CDR3 has 14 residues. The CDR3 nucleotides read TGTGCCAGCTTTCGGGGGGACGCGAGAAACACCATATATTTT. Translating it yields CASFRGDARNTIYF. The full variable domain, completed using reference TRBV5-6 and TRBJ1-3, is DAGVTQSPTHLIKTRGQQVTLRCSPKSGHDTVSWYQQALGQGPQFIFQYYEEEERQRGNFPDRFSGHQFPNYSSELNVNALLLGDSALYLCASFRGDARNTIYFGEGSWLTVV.

CDR3 amino acids: CASSEADRQVTIPQHF. Written as DNA, the CDR3 is TGTGCCAGCAGTGAAGCGGACAGACAGGTAACTATTCCCCAGCATTTT. The genes are TRBV2 and TRBJ1-5; D might be TRBD1 (6 bases). The CDR3 runs to 16 residues. The germline gives CDR1 SNHLY, CDR2 FYNNEI. Trimming stripped 0 bases from V and 10 bases from J, with 19 bases between.